A single sample is the source of the 13 T cell receptor beta chains below, sequenced in a study of blood T cells in healthy people across ages. A second about 7 to 12 cycle PCR used barcoded and J-beta primers. TCRdb passed the 5' RACE reads through MiXCR, listing each CDR3 protein once. This sample carries about 800,000 distinct CDR3 sequences, roughly 25% of them seen once, and the ten largest clones take under 4.5%. The data were also submitted as part of a second study, on T cells of mothers and their children.

Source material: blood. These receptors all stem from a boy aged 5 to 17 in good health.

As for this clonotype: The junction departs from germline at one end; a sequencing error may be responsible. CDR3 DNA sequence: TGTGCCAGCAGTTTATCGGCTAGCGGGCTCTACATTGAGCAGTTCTTC. Protein sequence: CASSLSASGLYIEQFF. This sequence joins TRBV27 and TRBJ2-5, with TRBD2 matching 8 bases. Judging by the DNA end, TRBJ2-1 fits better; the J call may be wrong. CDR1 is MNHEY and CDR2 is SMNVEV in the germline V gene (reference sequence). This CDR3 comprises 16 residues.

This sequence joins TRBV20-1 and TRBJ1-2; D not resolved. V gave up 3 bases and J gave up 6 bases, with 11 bases separating them. The CDR3 is 12 residues long. CDR1 DFQATT and CDR2 SNEGSKA come from the germline V gene (reference sequence). This CDR3 reads CSASRNRDGYTF. The CDR3 DNA sequence: TGCAGTGCTAGTAGGAACCGCGATGGCTACACCTTC.

The J gene is TRBJ2-1, the V gene TRBV14; TRBD2 is a possible D gene (5 bases). Trimming pared 3 bases from V and 10 bases from J, leaving 22 bases between. The CDR3 sequence is 16 residues long. Germline assignment: CDR1 SGHDN and CDR2 FVKESK. CDR3 DNA sequence: TGTGCCAGCAGCCAGGTAGCGTTTGGAGAAATATCAGAGCAGTTCTTC. It specifies CASSQVAFGEISEQFF.

The table lists this clonotype with a few counts. The V gene is TRBV3-1, the J gene TRBJ1-1; no clear D gene. CDR1 is LGHDT, CDR2 YNNKEL, per germline (reference sequence). The CDR3 consists of 17 residues. V dropped 0 bases and J dropped 0 bases, with 14 bases sitting between them. This CDR3 reads CASSQDRPWALNTEAFF. CDR3 DNA: TGTGCCAGCAGCCAAGACCGTCCTTGGGCCCTGAACACTGAAGCTTTCTTT.

V gene TRBV28 combines with J gene TRBJ2-1; D is possibly TRBD1 (5 bases). This CDR3 comprises 14 residues. Germline V gene sequence: CDR1 MDHEN, CDR2 SYDVKM. V lost 5 bases, J lost 8 bases, and 16 bases lay in between. In nucleotides, the CDR3 is TGTGCCAGCAGTCCGCCACAGGTTAGGTATGAGCAGTTCTTC. It specifies CASSPPQVRYEQFF.

The chain recombines TRBV29-1 with TRBJ2-1; D not certain. V was clipped by 4 bases and J by 2 bases, with 6 bases between them. The germline V gene encodes CDR1 SQVTM and CDR2 ANQGSEA. The CDR3 covers 12 residues. CDR3 loop: CSVGYTYNEQFF. The CDR3 DNA follows: TGCAGCGTTGGGTATACCTACAATGAGCAGTTCTTC.

This clonotype was counted between two and nine times. The genes are TRBV20-1 and TRBJ2-5; perhaps TRBD1 as D (5 bases). V was clipped by 3 bases and J by 0 bases, with 11 bases between them. Germline V lookup: CDR1 DFQATT, CDR2 SNEGSKA (reference sequence). The CDR3 covers 14 residues. CDR3 protein: CSARGRDNQETQYF. CDR3 nucleotide sequence: TGCAGTGCTAGGGGCAGGGATAACCAAGAGACCCAGTACTTC.

The chain joins TRBV20-1 to TRBJ1-4; D remains unclear. V was cut by 6 bases and J by 3 bases, with 8 bases left in between. The CDR3 spans 12 residues. CDR1 and CDR2 (germline): DFQATT, SNEGSKA (reference sequence). CDR3 amino acids: CSADPANEKLFF. In nucleotides, the CDR3 is TGCAGTGCCGACCCGGCTAATGAAAAACTGTTTTTT.

This clonotype was seen only a few times. The rearrangement links TRBV20-1 to TRBJ2-3; no firm D call. Trimming shortened V by 3 bases and J by 2 bases, and 9 bases separated the two germline ends. Germline CDR1 DFQATT, CDR2 SNEGSKA (reference sequence). The CDR3 loop spans 13 amino acids. The CDR3 loop is CSASPRPTDTQYF. The CDR3 nucleotides read TGCAGTGCTAGCCCTCGACCCACAGATACGCAGTATTTT.

This chain links TRBV20-1 with TRBJ1-2; no firm D call. The CDR3 sequence is 12 residues long. Germline assignment: CDR1 DFQATT and CDR2 SNEGSKA (reference sequence). The ends were cut back, 3 bases at V and 1 base at J, with 6 bases in the middle. The CDR3 sequence is CSARSFNYGYTF. The DNA for the CDR3 is TGCAGTGCTAGGAGTTTTAACTATGGCTACACCTTC.

The genes are TRBV13 and TRBJ2-5, with TRBD2 matching 10 bases. The J call is in doubt because the DNA end fits TRBJ2-1 better. Germline assignment: CDR1 PRHDT and CDR2 FYEKMQ (reference sequence). The CDR3 runs to 16 residues. CDR3 DNA: TGTGCCAGCAGTCATAGCGGGGGGAGGACAGACAATGAGCAGTTCTTC. Amino acid sequence: CASSHSGGRTDNEQFF.

This clonotype was found a few times. V and J are TRBV5-1 and TRBJ1-5; 7 bases map to TRBD1. Trimming at V came to 4 bases and at J to 1 base, leaving 5 bases not matched to a gene. The CDR3 has 15 amino acids. In germline, CDR1 is SGHRS, CDR2 YFSETQ. CDR3 loop: CASSEGQFSNQPQHF. The CDR3 DNA reads as TGCGCCAGCAGCGAGGGACAGTTCAGCAATCAGCCCCAGCATTTT.

This clonotype has only a few counts. Germline and junction disagree at one end, which may indicate a read error. The rearrangement links TRBV14 to TRBJ2-7; D unresolved. The CDR3 is made up of 15 amino acids. From germline, CDR1 is SGHDN and CDR2 FVKESK. The CDR3 nucleotides read TGTGCCAGCAGCCAGCCACGGCCTTCCACCTACGAGCAGTATTTC. Protein product: CASSQPRPSTYEQYF.